The present T cell receptor beta chain was sequenced within a study of T-cell memory formation after mild COVID-19 (dated by TCRdb to about 2021). Background on the whole study: Most TCR sequence clusters were specific to one of the two donors. The cohort comprised two young, previously healthy adult volunteers, one female and one male. In a couple of donors, T-cell clones that expanded and contracted after mild COVID-19 were followed by sequencing TCRalpha and TCRbeta repertoires longitudinally. Summary of the overall study and its limitations: From day 15 to 85, contracting clones showed balanced CD4/CD8 phenotypes, whereas a second wave of clones that expanded from day 15 to 37 leaned towards CD4+. The study included only a couple of mild cases, and larger cohorts that include severe cases with pre-infection samples were judged to be necessary. Some responding clones were found in pre-infection memory, which suggests that pre-existing cross-reactive memory T cells took part in the SARS-CoV-2 response. The second-wave clones that peaked on day 37 were not confirmed to be SARS-CoV-2 specific. Contracting CD4+ clones were found mainly in CM and EM memory subsets, while CD8+ clones were enriched in EMRA.

The germline V gene provides CDR1 LGHNA and CDR2 YNFKEQ. Relative to germline, V is 4 bases shorter and J is 5 bases shorter, with 8 bases between their ends. The CDR3 starts with the cysteine, ends with the phenylalanine, and has 12 residues. The read is trimmed to its CDR3 DNA, 36 bases read in frame from base 1. This clonotype came up many times. The antigen it recognizes is unknown. It has no much larger one-base neighbor in the sample; base qualities were not kept. Sequencing was performed on an Illumina NovaSeq 6000. TCRalpha and TCRbeta cDNA libraries were built by 5'RACE with constant-segment primers, adding sample barcodes and unique molecular identifiers. Trizol reagent was used to extract RNA from every sample. Libraries were amplified in two PCR steps, with a second sample barcode and Illumina TruSeq adapters added in the second step. Sequencing of the libraries was done on an Illumina NovaSeq, producing 2 x 150 bp paired-end reads. Regarding the original processing steps: Demultiplexing of reads and collapsing into UMI-guided consensus sequences were performed with migec v1.2.7. Using mixcr v2.1.11, the UMI consensuses were aligned to TRA and TRB V and J templates and assembled into clonotypes. Expanded or contracted clonotypes were those called significant by both edgeR and NoisET, with noise models trained on biological replicates. edgeR calls used a false discovery rate-adjusted p below 0.01 and a log2 fold-change threshold of 1. As an exploratory analysis of dynamics, max-normalized trajectories of the 1000 most abundant clonotypes were examined with PCA combined with hierarchical clustering. Each responding clone was given a CD4 or CD8 phenotype based on the CD4+ and CD8+ repertoires, which had been sequenced separately. In TCRdb, the public reads were trimmed at Q25 with fastp and aligned with MiXCR, with productive beta chains retained. All rows with the same CDR3 protein become a single entry with the most common DNA and genes. TCRdb's processing, not the study's, gives the V and J calls here. The sample records 530,000 or so distinct CDR3 sequences, 15% to 20% of which are singletons. Roughly 7.7% of the sample belongs to the ten largest clones.

Ficoll-Paque density gradient centrifugation was the method used to isolate PBMCs. The clonotype originates from an adult woman who had mild COVID-19 (a few samples of this study predate the infection). The sample titles of this study are shuffled in the database, so cell type and time point are left out; the donor was told from shared clones. Recombination joined TRBV4-2 with TRBJ1-1; the D gene is unclear. Material for sequencing was PBMCs or a T cell subset sorted from them (not recorded which). The CDR3 reads CASSLSETEAFF. The nucleotide sequence is TGTGCCAGCAGCCTGAGTGAAACTGAAGCTTTCTTT.